This TCR beta chain appears in the sequencing data of a study of blood T cell repertoires in COVID-19. Study-wide context: PBMCs, B-cell-depleted T cells, or T cells provided the cDNA or gDNA that made up the material.

Participant ages covered roughly 18 to 89 years across about 22 US areas. Categorization into cohorts depended on clinical history that participants reported. Original handling: Cell counts per sample came from amplifying reference gene primers. The protocol was immunoSEQ multiplex PCR, while the TCRdb copy is restricted to in-frame clones and leaves out a portion. Clone size and the V and J calls come from that table; the DNA yielded D and trimming. The sample carries about 140,000 clones, roughly 83% recorded once. The sequencing sample was made of PBMCs or T cells enriched from blood (not recorded which). The clonotype originates from a man between 40 and 49 years old with acute COVID-19.

The CDR3 spells CASSDIADRDSYEQYF. The CDR3 bases are TGTGCCAGCAGCGATATAGCGGACAGGGACTCCTACGAGCAGTACTTC. This chain joins TRBV5-6 and TRBJ2-7; 8 bases match TRBD1. Trimming took 4 bases from V and 0 from J; bases not matched to a gene: 9. The CDR3 has 16 amino acids. Germline CDR1 SGHDT, CDR2 YYEEEE.